The 5 T cell receptor beta chains listed next were all sequenced from one sample in a study of cytomegalovirus exposure and HLA in healthy donors. PCR primers comprised 60 Vbeta and 13 Jbeta primers. Clones were sequenced by immunoSEQ multiplex PCR, and TCRdb holds only the in-frame ones, with some missing. The table lists about 67,000 clones, 65% to 70% of them singletons. Input material: PBMCs. The source is a woman in her twenties or thirties in good health and CMV-seronegative.

Comment on this clone: One junction end disagrees with the germline gene, perhaps due to a read error. Other nucleotide sequences in the sample specify the same CDR3. This chain links TRBV15 with TRBJ1-3; 7 bases match TRBD1. The CDR3 length is 16 residues. Germline-derived CDR1 and CDR2 are LNHNV and YYDKDF (reference sequence). DNA of the CDR3: TGCGCCACCAGCAGAGAGGGGGCAGGAATTGGAAACACCATATATTTT. Translating it yields CATSREGAGIGNTIYF.

This clone was counted a few times. The gene calls are TRBV10-3 and TRBJ1-3; 10 nucleotides line up with TRBD1. Germline V gene data show CDR1 as ENHRY and CDR2 as SYGVKD. The CDR3 covers 17 residues. V gave up 6 bases and J gave up 0 bases; unmatched junction bases: 8. For the CDR3, the DNA is TGTGCCATCAGGCAGCACGGGACAGGGGCCTCTGGAAACACCATATATTTT. The encoded protein is CAIRQHGTGASGNTIYF.

To note about this clone: At one end the junction does not follow the germline gene, possibly because of a read error. The genes are TRBV9 and TRBJ2-5, with 12 nucleotides matching TRBD2. CDR3 length: 17 residues. In germline, CDR1 is SGDLS, CDR2 YYNGEE. The CDR3 sequence: CVSSVGTSGGFGETQYF. The DNA of the CDR3 is TGTGTCAGCAGCGTAGGTACTAGCGGGGGGTTTGGGGAGACCCAGTACTTC. The variable domain in full, completed from reference TRBV9 and TRBJ2-5, reads DSGVTQTPKHLITATGQRVTLRCSPRSGDLSVYWYQQSLDQGLQFLIQYYNGEERAKGNILERFSAQQFPDLHSELNLSSLELGDSALYFCVSSVGTSGGFGETQYFGPGTRLLVL.

The V and J genes are TRBV6-1 and TRBJ1-6, with 8 positions matching TRBD1. The CDR3 totals 12 residues. Germline CDR1 is MNHNS and CDR2 is SASEGT. V trimming: 10 bases; J trimming: 7 bases; junction bases outside the gene matches: 3. CDR3 nucleotides: TGTGCCACCAGGACAGGGAATTCACCCCTCCACTTT. It encodes CATRTGNSPLHF.

This clone was found a few times. The genes are TRBV13 and TRBJ1-1; D gene ambiguous. Trimming stripped 5 bases from V and 8 bases from J, with 15 bases between. There are 13 residues in the CDR3. CDR1 PRHDT and CDR2 FYEKMQ come from the germline V gene (reference sequence). The CDR3 nucleotides are TGTGCCAGCAGCAGAGGGCGGGATTGGGAAGCTTTCTTT. Its protein product is CASSRGRDWEAFF.